The 2 T cell receptor beta chains listed next were all sequenced from one sample in a study of OX40 agonist ivuxolimab in advanced cancers. Sequencing used immunoSEQ multiplex PCR; TCRdb keeps in-frame clones, though not all of them. The sample holds tens of thousands of clones, roughly 86% seen once. The material sequenced was CD4+ or CD8+ T cells sorted from blood, taken in a trial of the OX40 agonist ivuxolimab. Receptors were obtained from an adult with an advanced solid tumor such as melanoma, head and neck, liver or kidney cancer.

The V gene is TRBV27, the J gene TRBJ2-5; D gene unclear. CDR1 and CDR2 (germline): MNHEY, SMNVEV (reference sequence). V was shortened by 5 bases and J by 3 bases, with 10 bases between the two germline ends. The CDR3 is 13 amino acids. The CDR3: CASSRQPEETQYF. The CDR3 DNA reads TGTGCCAGCAGTCGGCAGCCGGAAGAGACCCAGTACTTC.

The chain recombines TRBV6-6 with TRBJ2-7; D perhaps matches TRBD1 (5 bases). Trimming removed 7 bases at V and 6 bases at J, with 16 bases between. The CDR3 runs to 13 residues. The germline gives CDR1 MNHNY, CDR2 SVGAGI (reference sequence). CDR3 bases: TGTGCCAGCAAGGGGCAGGGTACTGGCGAGCAGTACTTC. Amino acid sequence: CASKGQGTGEQYF.